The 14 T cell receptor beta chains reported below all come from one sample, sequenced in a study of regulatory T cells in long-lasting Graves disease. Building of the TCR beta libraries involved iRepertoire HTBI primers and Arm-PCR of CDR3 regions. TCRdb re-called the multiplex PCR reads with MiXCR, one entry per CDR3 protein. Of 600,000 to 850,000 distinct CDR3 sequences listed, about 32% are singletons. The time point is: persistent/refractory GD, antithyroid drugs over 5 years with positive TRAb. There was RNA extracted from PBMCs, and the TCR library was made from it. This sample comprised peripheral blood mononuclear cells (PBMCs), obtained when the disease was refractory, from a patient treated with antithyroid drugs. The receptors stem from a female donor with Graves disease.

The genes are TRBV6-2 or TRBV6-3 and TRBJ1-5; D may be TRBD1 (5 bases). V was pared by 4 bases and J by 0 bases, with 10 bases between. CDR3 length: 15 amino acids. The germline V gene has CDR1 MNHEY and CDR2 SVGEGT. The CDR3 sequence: CASSSTANSNQPQHF. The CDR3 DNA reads TGTGCCAGCAGTTCGACAGCAAATAGCAATCAGCCCCAGCATTTT.

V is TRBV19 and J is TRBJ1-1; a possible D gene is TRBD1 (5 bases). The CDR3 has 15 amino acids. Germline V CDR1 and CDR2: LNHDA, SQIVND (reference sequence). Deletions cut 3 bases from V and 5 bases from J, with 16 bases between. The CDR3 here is CASSMGWGWGTEAFF. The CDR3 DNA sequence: TGTGCCAGTAGTATGGGCTGGGGATGGGGGACTGAAGCTTTCTTT. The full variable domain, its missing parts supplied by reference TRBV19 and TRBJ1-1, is DGGITQSPKYLFRKEGQNVTLSCEQNLNHDAMYWYRQDPGQGLRLIYYSQIVNDFQKGDIAEGYSVSREKKESFPLTVTSAQKNPTAFYLCASSMGWGWGTEAFFGQGTRLTVV.

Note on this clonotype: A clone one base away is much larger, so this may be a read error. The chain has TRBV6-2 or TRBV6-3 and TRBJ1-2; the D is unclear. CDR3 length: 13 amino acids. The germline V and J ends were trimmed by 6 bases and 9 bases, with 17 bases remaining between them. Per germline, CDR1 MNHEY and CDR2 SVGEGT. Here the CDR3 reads CASRLLVGRSYTF. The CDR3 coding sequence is TGTGCCAGCAGGTTACTTGTGGGCCGGAGCTACACCTTC.

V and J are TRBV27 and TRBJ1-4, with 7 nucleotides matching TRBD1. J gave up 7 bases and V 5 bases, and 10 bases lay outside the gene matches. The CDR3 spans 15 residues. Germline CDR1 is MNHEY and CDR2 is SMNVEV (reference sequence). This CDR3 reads CASSIQGVIGEKLFF. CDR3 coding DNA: TGTGCCAGCAGTATTCAGGGGGTAATTGGTGAAAAACTGTTTTTT.

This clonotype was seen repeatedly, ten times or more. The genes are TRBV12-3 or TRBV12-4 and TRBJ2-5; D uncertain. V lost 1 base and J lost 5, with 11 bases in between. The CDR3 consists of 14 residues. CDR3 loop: CASSLGQVEETQYF. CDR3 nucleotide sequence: TGTGCCAGCAGTTTAGGGCAGGTGGAGGAGACCCAGTACTTC.

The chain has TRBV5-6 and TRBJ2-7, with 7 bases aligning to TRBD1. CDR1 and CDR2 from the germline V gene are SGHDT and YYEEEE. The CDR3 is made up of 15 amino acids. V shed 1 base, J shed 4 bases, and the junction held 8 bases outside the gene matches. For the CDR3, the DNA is TGTGCCAGCAGCTTGTCACAGGGGAATTCTTACGAGCAGTACTTC. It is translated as CASSLSQGNSYEQYF.

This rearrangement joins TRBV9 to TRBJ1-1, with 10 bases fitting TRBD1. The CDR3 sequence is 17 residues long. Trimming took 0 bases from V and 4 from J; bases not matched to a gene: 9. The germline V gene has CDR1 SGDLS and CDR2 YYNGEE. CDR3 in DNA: TGTGCCAGCAGCGTAGCACCCACGGGACAGGGGAGCACTGAAGCTTTCTTT. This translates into CASSVAPTGQGSTEAFF. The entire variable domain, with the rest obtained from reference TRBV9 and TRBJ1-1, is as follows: DSGVTQTPKHLITATGQRVTLRCSPRSGDLSVYWYQQSLDQGLQFLIQYYNGEERAKGNILERFSAQQFPDLHSELNLSSLELGDSALYFCASSVAPTGQGSTEAFFGQGTRLTVV.

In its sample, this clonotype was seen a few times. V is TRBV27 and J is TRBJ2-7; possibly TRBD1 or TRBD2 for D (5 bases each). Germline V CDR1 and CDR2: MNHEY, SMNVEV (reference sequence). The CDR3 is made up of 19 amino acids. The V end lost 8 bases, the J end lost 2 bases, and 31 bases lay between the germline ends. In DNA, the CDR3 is TGTGCCAGCGGCGTTTCCTGGAATCCCGGGACGGCCTTAACCTACGAGCAGTACTTC. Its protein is CASGVSWNPGTALTYEQYF.

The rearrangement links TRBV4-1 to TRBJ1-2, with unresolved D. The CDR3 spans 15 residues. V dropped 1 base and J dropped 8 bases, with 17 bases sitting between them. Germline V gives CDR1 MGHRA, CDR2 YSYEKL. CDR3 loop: CASSQVATLVEGYTF. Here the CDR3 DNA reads TGCGCCAGCAGCCAAGTAGCGACGCTAGTGGAGGGCTACACCTTC.

The CDR3 loop is CASSYKDPFFQDMNTEAFF. CDR3 in DNA: TGTGCCAGCAGCTATAAGGACCCCTTTTTCCAGGACATGAACACTGAAGCTTTCTTT. The rearrangement uses TRBV13 and TRBJ1-1, with TRBD1 as a possible D gene (5 bases). V was pared by 4 bases and J by 0 bases, with 24 bases between. Per the germline V gene, CDR1 is PRHDT and CDR2 is FYEKMQ (reference sequence). The CDR3 covers 19 residues.

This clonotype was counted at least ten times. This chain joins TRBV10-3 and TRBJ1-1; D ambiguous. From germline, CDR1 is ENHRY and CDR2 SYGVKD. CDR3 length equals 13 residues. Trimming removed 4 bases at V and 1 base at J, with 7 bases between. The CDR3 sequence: CAISGGENTEAFF. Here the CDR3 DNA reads TGTGCCATCAGTGGGGGAGAGAACACTGAAGCTTTCTTT.

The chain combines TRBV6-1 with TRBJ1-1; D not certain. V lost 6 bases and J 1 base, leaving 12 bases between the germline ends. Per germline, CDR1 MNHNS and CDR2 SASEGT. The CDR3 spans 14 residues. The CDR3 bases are TGTGCCAGCAGACCCACCCAAGGGAACACTGAAGCTTTCTTT. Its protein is CASRPTQGNTEAFF.

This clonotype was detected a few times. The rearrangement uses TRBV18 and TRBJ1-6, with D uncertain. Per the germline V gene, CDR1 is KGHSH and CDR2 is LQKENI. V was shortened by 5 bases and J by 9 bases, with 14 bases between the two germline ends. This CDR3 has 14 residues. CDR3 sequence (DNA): TGTGCCAGCTCATCAACCGCTGCGGGTTCACCCCTCCACTTT. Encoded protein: CASSSTAAGSPLHF.

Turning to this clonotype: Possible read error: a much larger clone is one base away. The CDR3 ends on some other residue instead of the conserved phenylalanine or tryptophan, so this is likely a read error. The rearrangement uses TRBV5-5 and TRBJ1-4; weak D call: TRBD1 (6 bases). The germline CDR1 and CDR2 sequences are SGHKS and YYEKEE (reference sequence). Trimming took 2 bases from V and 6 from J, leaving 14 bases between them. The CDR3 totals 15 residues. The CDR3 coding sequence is TGTGCCAGCAGCTTTACAGGGCTGGACGATGAAAAACTGTTTTCT. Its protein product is CASSFTGLDDEKLFS.